The rows below give T cell receptor beta chains drawn from one sample of a study of blood T cell repertoires in COVID-19. The method was immunoSEQ multiplex PCR; TCRdb's version includes in-frame clones alone and lacks a portion of them. Here the sample spans about 34,000 clones, around 77% being singletons. Sequenced input: peripheral blood. These receptors were obtained from a human donor in a cohort sampled during active COVID-19. Both conserved end residues are part of each CDR3. The order of the fields is CDR3 protein, CDR3 DNA, J gene, V gene, clone size, D gene. A D gene is named only where the DNA matches it firmly. A clone size is listed for some rows: how often the clone was seen (once, few, many), or a class if it is expanded.

CASSSPDRGRTTNEKLFF | TGTGCCAGCAGCTCGCCCGACAGGGGGCGGACAACTAATGAAAAACTGTTTTTT | TRBJ1-4 | TRBV11-3 | NA | TRBD1
CAWNFRTGTYNEQFF | TGTGCCTGGAATTTCCGGACAGGGACCTACAATGAGCAGTTCTTC | TRBJ2-1 | TRBV30 | NA | TRBD1
CASSLSDYNSPLHF | TGTGCCAGCAGCTTGAGCGACTATAATTCACCCCTCCACTTT | TRBJ1-6 | TRBV11-2 | NA | NA
CASSLGAVNYGYTF | TGTGCCAGCAGCTTAGGGGCAGTTAACTATGGCTACACCTTC | TRBJ1-2 | TRBV7-8 | NA | NA
CASSSSTGVIYEQYF | TGTGCCAGCAGCTCCTCCACGGGAGTTATCTACGAGCAGTACTTC | TRBJ2-7 | TRBV7-2 | few | NA
CASSKERDRPNTIYF | TGTGCCAGCAGCAAGGAACGGGACAGGCCTAATACCATATATTTT | TRBJ1-3 | TRBV7-8 | NA | TRBD1
CASSSSPGQPHRTVYNEQFF | TGTGCCAGCAGTTCCTCCCCGGGACAGCCTCACAGGACGGTATACAATGAGCAGTTCTTC | TRBJ2-1 | TRBV28 | NA | TRBD1
CASSPQDRGLFF | TGTGCCAGCTCACCACAGGACAGGGGCCTGTTCTTC | TRBJ2-1 | TRBV18 | once | TRBD1
CASSLDGRLEETQYF | TGTGCCAGCAGCTTAGACGGGAGATTGGAAGAGACCCAGTACTTC | TRBJ2-5 | TRBV5-6 | NA | NA
CASSLAVYEQYF | TGTGCCAGTTCTTTGGCGGTTTACGAGCAGTACTTC | TRBJ2-7 | TRBV2 | NA | NA
CASSYPRGSINRETQYF | TGTGCCAGCTCCTACCCCCGGGGGTCAATTAATCGAGAGACCCAGTACTTC | TRBJ2-5 | TRBV28 | NA | NA
CASSSPGTGGRKLFF | TGTGCCAGCAGTTCCCCCGGGACAGGGGGCCGGAAACTGTTTTTT | TRBJ1-4 | TRBV28 | NA | TRBD1
CASSQTGVGTEAFF | TGCGCCAGCAGCCAGACAGGAGTCGGCACTGAAGCTTTCTTT | TRBJ1-1 | TRBV5-1 | NA | NA
CATSDSGPQETQYF | TGTGCCACCAGTGATTCAGGGCCACAAGAGACCCAGTACTTC | TRBJ2-5 | TRBV24-1 | NA | NA